These T cell receptor beta chains were read from a single sample in a study of beta chain features in type 1 diabetes. The assay was immunoSEQ multiplex PCR, and TCRdb's table has in-frame clones only and misses some. The sample has hundreds of thousands of clones, 13% to 15% seen once. Input material: naive CD4+ T cells from blood. These receptors were collected from a middle-aged woman in good health. CDR3s include the opening cysteine and the closing phenylalanine or tryptophan. The D gene is left open where the match is weak. Part of the rows lack a size; the others show once, few, many or a class for expanded clones.

>few|TRBV19|-|TRBJ2-4
CASSIGSLNIQYF
TGTGCCAGTAGTATAGGCAGTCTAAACATTCAGTACTTC
>-|TRBV7-9|-|TRBJ1-4
CASSGTSLTNEKLFF
TGTGCCAGCAGCGGGACAAGCCTAACTAATGAAAAACTGTTTTTT
>few|TRBV6-5|-|TRBJ2-3
CASSLMGEATDTQYF
TGTGCCAGCAGCTTAATGGGGGAGGCCACAGATACGCAGTATTTT
>-|TRBV9|-|TRBJ1-6
CASSSGPLTLHF
TGTGCCAGCAGCAGCGGGCCGCTCACCCTCCACTTT
>-|TRBV10-2|TRBD1|TRBJ1-2
CATTGGRMYGYTF
TGCGCCACCACAGGGGGCAGGATGTATGGCTACACCTTC
>few|TRBV9|TRBD1|TRBJ2-2
CASSNRSTGVTGELFF
TGTGCCAGCAGTAATCGGTCGACAGGGGTGACCGGGGAGCTGTTTTTT
>-|TRBV7-9|-|TRBJ1-2
CASRTEDYGYTF
TGTGCCAGCCGGACAGAAGACTATGGCTACACCTTC
>-|TRBV9|-|TRBJ2-7
CASSVGAGRTLNEQYF
TGTGCCAGCAGCGTGGGGGCAGGGAGAACGCTCAACGAGCAGTACTTC
>-|TRBV7-2|-|TRBJ2-2
CASSFRGADTGELFF
TGTGCCAGCAGCTTTCGGGGGGCCGACACCGGGGAGCTGTTTTTT
>few|TRBV10-2|TRBD1|TRBJ1-2
CASSESIDPRDRDDYGYTF
TGCGCCAGCAGTGAGTCGATTGACCCCCGGGACAGGGATGACTATGGCTACACCTTC
>few|TRBV5-1|-|TRBJ2-7
CASSLVPGSYEQYF
TGCGCCAGCAGCTTGGTCCCAGGCTCCTACGAGCAGTACTTC
>few|TRBV18|-|TRBJ2-3
CASSAGSTDTQYF
TGTGCCAGCTCAGCGGGAAGCACAGATACGCAGTATTTT
>few|TRBV19|-|TRBJ2-3
CASRPLAGTQSTDTQYF
TGTGCCAGTAGGCCCCTCGCCGGGACTCAAAGCACAGATACGCAGTATTTT
>few|TRBV19|-|TRBJ2-3
CASSKNRAASTDTQYF
TGTGCCAGTAGCAAAAACAGGGCCGCTAGCACAGATACGCAGTATTTT
>few|TRBV11-2|-|TRBJ2-3
CASSPWGGTTDTQYF
TGTGCCAGCAGCCCATGGGGCGGGACCACAGATACGCAGTATTTT
>-|TRBV7-2|-|TRBJ2-5
CASCPRLRRTQYF
TGTGCCAGCTGCCCGAGACTCCGAAGGACCCAGTACTTC
>few|TRBV7-6|TRBD2|TRBJ2-5
CASSSSRLLGGGARRETQYF
TGTGCCAGCAGCAGCAGCCGCCTGTTGGGCGGGGGGGCCCGGCGGGAGACCCAGTACTTC
>-|TRBV9|-|TRBJ2-1
CASSVGGGGKPVQFF
TGTGCCAGCAGCGTAGGAGGCGGGGGCAAGCCGGTGCAGTTCTTC
>-|TRBV7-2|TRBD1|TRBJ1-5
CASKLAGTVSQPQHF
TGTGCCAGCAAGTTGGCCGGGACAGTATCTCAGCCCCAGCATTTT
>few|TRBV5-6|TRBD2|TRBJ2-3
CASSFSGGSRDTQYF
TGTGCCAGCAGCTTTAGCGGGGGCAGCAGGGATACGCAGTATTTT
>few|TRBV10-1|TRBD1|TRBJ2-1
CASSAIVGQGLKNEQFF
TGCGCCAGCAGTGCAATCGTGGGACAGGGGCTAAAAAATGAGCAGTTCTTC
>-|TRBV19|TRBD1|TRBJ1-5
CASSPGQGSNQPQHF
TGTGCCAGTAGTCCTGGACAGGGAAGCAATCAGCCCCAGCATTTT
>-|TRBV7-2|TRBD1|TRBJ2-7
CASSLVGDRVLREQYF
TGTGCCAGCAGCTTAGTAGGGGACAGGGTATTAAGGGAGCAGTACTTC
>few|TRBV19|TRBD1|TRBJ1-1
CASSITGGITEAFF
TGTGCCAGTAGTATAACAGGGGGTATCACTGAAGCTTTCTTT
>-|TRBV7-9|-|TRBJ1-2
CASSTPGGNYGYTF
TGTGCCAGCAGCACGCCTGGGGGCAACTATGGCTACACCTTC
>-|TRBV4-1|TRBD1|TRBJ1-2
CASSQVEGARANYGYTF
TGCGCCAGCAGCCAAGTTGAGGGGGCGAGAGCTAACTATGGCTACACCTTC
>-|TRBV11-1|-|TRBJ2-3
CASSRRQGTDTQYF
TGTGCCAGCAGCCGCCGTCAGGGCACAGATACGCAGTATTTT
>-|TRBV6-1|TRBD2|TRBJ2-3
CASSGGTSGGTDTQYF
TGTGCCAGCAGTGGTGGGACTAGCGGGGGCACAGATACGCAGTATTTT
>-|TRBV14|-|TRBJ1-1
CASSRTTGGAEAFF
TGTGCCAGCAGCCGAACTACCGGAGGCGCTGAAGCTTTCTTT
>-|TRBV5-1|TRBD1|TRBJ2-5
CASSASPGQQETQYF
TGCGCCAGCAGCGCGTCCCCGGGACAGCAAGAGACCCAGTACTTC
>-|TRBV6-5|TRBD2|TRBJ2-7
CASSYSRLGGFYEQYF
TGTGCCAGCAGTTACTCGAGGTTGGGAGGGTTCTACGAGCAGTACTTC
>-|TRBV4-1|-|TRBJ1-2
CASSQANYGYTF
TGCGCCAGCAGCCAAGCAAACTATGGCTACACCTTC
>few|TRBV7-9|-|TRBJ2-1
CASSLRWGVSYNEQFF
TGTGCCAGCAGCTTGAGGTGGGGGGTCTCCTACAATGAGCAGTTCTTC